This T cell receptor (beta chain) came from a study of blood T cell repertoires in COVID-19. Study at large: COVID-19 samples collected from the United States, Italy and Spain covered acute and convalescent phases. T cells, B-cell-depleted T cells, or PBMCs supplied cDNA or gDNA.

Methods used by the authors: Cell counts per sample came from amplifying reference gene primers. Assay used: immunoSEQ multiplex PCR; TCRdb lists only in-frame clones, some missing. The DNA was the basis for D and trimming; V, J and clone size are from that table. The sample carries some 200,000 clones, 75% to 95% recorded once. This CDR3 spans 15 amino acids. J gave up 6 bases and V 7 bases, and 6 bases lay outside the gene matches. Germline CDR1 and CDR2: SGHTA and FQGNSA. Sequencing used peripheral blood. This sequence joins TRBV7-2 and TRBJ2-1, with TRBD2 matching over 13 bases. This clonotype originated in a man aged 45-65 years with acute or convalescent COVID-19. The CDR3: CASITTSGGANEQFF. The CDR3 region has the DNA TGTGCCAGCATCACAACTAGCGGGGGGGCCAATGAGCAGTTCTTC. The whole variable domain, remainder taken from reference TRBV7-2 and TRBJ2-1, is GAGVSQSPSNKVTEKGKDVELRCDPISGHTALYWYRQSLGQGLEFLIYFQGNSAPDKSGLPSDRFSAERTGGSVSTLTIQRTQQEDSAVYLCASITTSGGANEQFFGPGTRLTVL.